This T cell receptor (beta chain) was observed in a study of response to subunit inactivated influenza vaccine. General study findings and limits: Authors suggested each seasonal influenza vaccination recruits few new T cells.

In the case of this clonotype: The target antigen is unknown.

The CDR3 consists of 16 residues. CDR1 is SGHAT, CDR2 FQNNGV, per germline. Trimming cost V 1 base and J 2 bases; bases outside gene matches: 4. TCRdb re-called the RT-PCR reads through MiXCR, storing one row per CDR3 protein. Among around 320,000 distinct CDR3 sequences listed, roughly 22% were seen once. This chain uses TRBV11-2 with TRBJ2-2; TRBD2 agrees at 7 bases. The TCR was taken from a man aged 50-75 years who received an inactivated influenza vaccine. The sample in question was PBMCs from blood, obtained 21 months after vaccination. The CDR3 DNA reads as TGTGCCAGCAGCTTAGTCGCGGGAGAAAACACCGGGGAGCTGTTTTTT. It translates to CASSLVAGENTGELFF. The whole variable domain, filled in from reference TRBV11-2 and TRBJ2-2, reads EAGVAQSPRYKIIEKRQSVAFWCNPISGHATLYWYQQILGQGPKLLIQFQNNGVVDDSQLPKDRFSAERLKGVDSTLKIQPAKLEDSAVYLCASSLVAGENTGELFFGEGSRLTVL.